A single sample is the source of the 23 T cell receptor beta chains below, sequenced in a study of blood T cell repertoires in COVID-19 (dated by TCRdb to the early 2020s). The protocol used for the library was the immunoSEQ multiplex PCR assay. Imported from immuneACCESS, the table was reduced by TCRdb to in-frame sequences with V and J called. These copies leave out some clones; in studies compared against another copy, an unresolved V gene accounts for under half, and the cause of the remainder is not known. The sample table lists under 170,000 clones, more than 75% of them with a count of one. Roughly 2% of the sample lies in the top ten. Sequencing was done on a sample of peripheral blood. The receptors originated from a man between 65 and 80 years old with acute or convalescent COVID-19.

The chain carries TRBV10-3 and TRBJ2-1; the match to TRBD2 covers 8 bases. This CDR3 is built from 13 residues. J lost 5 bases, V lost 9 bases, and 6 bases had no gene match. Germline assignment: CDR1 ENHRY and CDR2 SYGVKD. CDR3 in DNA: TGTGCCATTTTAGCGGGATGGGACAATGAGCAGTTCTTC. It codes for CAILAGWDNEQFF.

V usage is TRBV6-5 and J usage is TRBJ1-1; possibly TRBD1 for D (6 bases). Germline V gene lookup returns CDR1 MNHEY and CDR2 SVGAGI. Between the trimmed V and J ends, which lost 6 bases and 5 bases, there was a span of 16 bases. The CDR3 is made up of 14 amino acids. The CDR3 sequence is CASRGKQGLTEAFF. The CDR3 nucleotides read TGTGCCAGCAGAGGGAAACAGGGCTTGACTGAAGCTTTCTTT.

Worth noting for this clone: This CDR3 is also generated by other DNA sequences in the sample. The V call is TRBV11-3, the J call TRBJ2-2, with D possibly matching TRBD2 (6 bases). The CDR3 length is 14 residues. CDR1 SGHNT and CDR2 YENEEA come from the germline V gene. The ends were cut back, 2 bases at V and 3 bases at J, with 7 bases in the middle. DNA for the CDR3: TGTGCCAGCAGCTTATGGGGGGACACCGGGGAGCTGTTTTTT. Amino acid sequence: CASSLWGDTGELFF.

A word on this clone: Germline is not matched at one junction end, which may reflect a read error. The V and J genes are TRBV7-7 and TRBJ2-5, with 8 bases aligning to TRBD1. CDR1 is SSHAT and CDR2 is FNYEAQ in the germline V gene (reference sequence). The CDR3 is 18 residues long. CDR3 protein: CASSRGTTGGVSQETQYF. CDR3 sequence (DNA): TGTGCTAGCAGCCGAGGTACCACAGGGGGAGTCTCACAAGAGACCCAGTACTTC.

This clone has a single count. This chain's CDR3 is CASSVVGDTQYF. In nucleotides, the CDR3 is TGTGCCAGCAGCGTAGTCGGAGATACGCAGTATTTT. This rearrangement joins TRBV9 to TRBJ2-3, with unresolved D. CDR3 length equals 12 residues. In germline, CDR1 is SGDLS, CDR2 YYNGEE. With 0 bases removed from V and 5 bases from J, the gap between germline ends came to 4 bases.

The V gene is TRBV3-1 (or the pseudogene TRBV3-2), the J gene TRBJ1-4, with 9 bases aligning to TRBD1. Germline-derived CDR1 and CDR2 are LGHDT and YNNKEL (reference sequence). CDR3 length equals 14 residues. With 4 bases clipped from V and 6 bases from J, the junction kept 3 bases outside the gene matches. CDR3 bases: TGTGCCAGCAGCCCCCGGGACAGGGATGAAAAACTGTTTTTT. Its translation is CASSPRDRDEKLFF.

The V gene is TRBV12-3 or TRBV12-4, the J gene TRBJ2-1; D gene unclear. The CDR3 length is 13 residues. Trimming shortened V by 5 bases and J by 5 bases, and 10 bases separated the two germline ends. The CDR3 DNA follows: TGTGCCAGCAGTGAGAGACGGGACAATGAGCAGTTCTTC. Protein product: CASSERRDNEQFF.

This sequence joins TRBV28 and TRBJ2-1, with D possibly TRBD2 on 6 matching bases. With 7 bases removed from V and 5 bases from J, the gap between germline ends came to 12 bases. Germline V gene lookup returns CDR1 MDHEN and CDR2 SYDVKM. The CDR3 sequence is 13 residues long. The DNA of the CDR3 is TGTGCCAGCACCATTAGCGGTCACAATGAGCAGTTCTTC. The encoded protein is CASTISGHNEQFF.

The V gene is TRBV28, the J gene TRBJ2-7; 9 bases agree with TRBD2. After removal of 2 bases from V and 2 bases from J, the junction contained 7 bases not matched to a gene. Germline values: CDR1 MDHEN, CDR2 SYDVKM. The CDR3 is 16 residues long. The CDR3 sequence is CASSLIAGAIPYEQYF. The CDR3 DNA reads as TGTGCCAGCAGTTTAATAGCGGGGGCGATCCCCTACGAGCAGTACTTC.

The gene calls are TRBV5-1 and TRBJ2-1; D gene unclear. Germline V gene sequence: CDR1 SGHRS, CDR2 YFSETQ. V lost 4 bases to trimming and J lost 5 bases, with 13 bases between them. The CDR3 totals 14 residues. Here the CDR3 DNA reads TGCGCCAGCAGCACGGAGTTCTACGACAATGAGCAGTTCTTC. Protein product: CASSTEFYDNEQFF.

This CDR3 is CASTDSSYNSPLHF. The CDR3 bases are TGTGCCAGCACCGATAGCTCCTATAATTCACCCCTCCACTTT. The chain couples TRBV28 to TRBJ1-6, with D unresolved. Trimming stripped 7 bases from V and 0 bases from J, with 7 bases between. This CDR3 is built from 14 residues. Germline CDR1 MDHEN, CDR2 SYDVKM.

V usage is TRBV6-5 and J usage is TRBJ2-1, with 8 bases that match TRBD1. Germline CDR1 MNHEY, CDR2 SVGAGI. The junction had 8 bases not matched to a gene; V was cut back by 6 bases and J by 7 bases. The CDR3 totals 14 residues. The CDR3 sequence: CASRVPGDRNEQFF. The CDR3 DNA follows: TGTGCCAGCAGGGTTCCGGGGGACAGGAATGAGCAGTTCTTC.

This clone was counted once. The chain is built from TRBV3-1 (or the pseudogene TRBV3-2) and TRBJ1-1; D not certain. CDR3 length equals 15 residues. Looked up from germline, CDR1 is LGHDT and CDR2 is YNNKEL (reference sequence). V lost 1 base, J lost 2 bases, and 11 bases lay in between. CDR3 coding DNA: TGTGCCAGCAGCCAAGCTCCACAGCCAAACACTGAAGCTTTCTTT. Translated: CASSQAPQPNTEAFF.

The chain links TRBV3-1 (or the pseudogene TRBV3-2) to TRBJ1-5; 9 nucleotides line up with TRBD1. Germline trimming cut 5 bases from V and 6 bases from J; bases unmatched to any gene: 8. From germline, CDR1 is LGHDT and CDR2 YNNKEL (reference sequence). There are 15 residues in the CDR3. CDR3 coding DNA: TGTGCCAGCAGCGGCCGGGACAGGGCAGGTCAGCCCCAGCATTTT. Amino acids: CASSGRDRAGQPQHF.

V gene TRBV28 combines with J gene TRBJ1-6; 8 positions agree with TRBD1. Looked up from germline, CDR1 is MDHEN and CDR2 is SYDVKM. The CDR3 is 16 amino acids. With 2 bases clipped from V and 9 bases from J, the junction kept 9 bases outside the gene matches. The CDR3 DNA is TGTGCCAGCAGTTTAGGGGGGCAGGGGGCTGTTTCACCCCTCCACTTT. Translated, it gives CASSLGGQGAVSPLHF.

The V call is TRBV4-1, the J call TRBJ1-4, with D hard to call. Trimming pared 4 bases from V and 5 bases from J, leaving 17 bases between. In germline, CDR1 is MGHRA, CDR2 YSYEKL. The CDR3 is made up of 16 amino acids. CDR3 in amino acids: CASSRSPPGANEKLFF. CDR3 in DNA: TGCGCCAGCAGCCGTTCCCCACCGGGAGCGAATGAAAAACTGTTTTTT.

The rearrangement uses TRBV27 and TRBJ2-1; a possible D gene is TRBD2 (6 bases). This CDR3 is built from 18 residues. The V gene lost 3 bases and the J gene lost 0 bases, with 18 bases spanning the gap. Per germline, CDR1 MNHEY and CDR2 SMNVEV (reference sequence). As DNA, the CDR3 is TGTGCCAGCAGTTTTTTCGGAGGTGCGGGGAACTCCTACAATGAGCAGTTCTTC. Translating it yields CASSFFGGAGNSYNEQFF.

This sequence joins TRBV3-1 (or the pseudogene TRBV3-2) and TRBJ2-1; TRBD1 matches at 7 bases. This CDR3 contains 12 residues. V dropped 8 bases and J dropped 2; count of bases not matched to a gene: 0. Germline V gives CDR1 LGHDT, CDR2 YNNKEL (reference sequence). The DNA of the CDR3 is TGTGCCAGCGGACAGGCCTACAATGAGCAGTTCTTC. Translated: CASGQAYNEQFF.

This chain links TRBV28 with TRBJ1-5, with 8 bases aligning to TRBD1. This CDR3 has 12 amino acids. The germline V gene encodes CDR1 MDHEN and CDR2 SYDVKM. The V gene end was trimmed by 8 bases and the J gene end by 6 bases; junction bases not matched to a gene: 3. CDR3 amino acids: CASCGQGQPQHF. CDR3 nucleotide sequence: TGTGCCAGCTGCGGACAGGGTCAGCCCCAGCATTTT.

V is TRBV5-1 and J is TRBJ1-4, with 9 bases lining up with TRBD1. V shed 4 bases, J shed 5 bases, and the junction held 6 bases outside the gene matches. The CDR3 covers 15 residues. Germline lookup yields CDR1 SGHRS and CDR2 YFSETQ. In DNA form, the CDR3 reads TGCGCCAGCAGCGCGACCGGGACAGGGAATGAAAAACTGTTTTTT. Its translation is CASSATGTGNEKLFF. The full variable domain, completed using reference TRBV5-1 and TRBJ1-4, is KAGVTQTPRYLIKTRGQQVTLSCSPISGHRSVSWYQQTPGQGLQFLFEYFSETQRNKGNFPGRFSGRQFSNSRSEMNVSTLELGDSALYLCASSATGTGNEKLFFGSGTQLSVL.

With regard to this clone: The sample carries other DNA sequences with the same CDR3. This chain joins TRBV9 and TRBJ2-7, with 10 bases matching TRBD1. V was pared by 4 bases and J by 3 bases, with 4 bases of the junction left unmatched. In germline, CDR1 is SGDLS, CDR2 YYNGEE. The CDR3 totals 14 residues. The CDR3 sequence is CASSPRTGGYEQYF. In nucleotides, the CDR3 is TGTGCCAGCAGCCCTCGGACAGGGGGCTACGAGCAGTACTTC.

This chain joins TRBV7-9 and TRBJ1-3; D gene uncertain. V lost 5 bases and J lost 1, with 15 bases in between. The CDR3 loop spans 16 amino acids. The V gene's germline CDR1 is SEHNR and CDR2 FQNEAQ (reference sequence). CDR3 amino acids: CASSPRGATSGNTIYF. The CDR3 DNA reads TGTGCCAGCAGCCCCAGAGGAGCAACTTCTGGAAACACCATATATTTT.

The chain's CDR3 is CASSYSGTPAYYGYTF. DNA for the CDR3: TGTGCCAGCAGTTACTCAGGGACACCTGCCTACTATGGCTACACCTTC. V usage is TRBV6-6 and J usage is TRBJ1-2; possible D gene TRBD1, 6 bases. Per the germline V gene, CDR1 is MNHNY and CDR2 is SVGAGI (reference sequence). The CDR3 sequence is 16 residues long. Trimming shortened V by 0 bases and J by 3 bases, and 14 bases separated the two germline ends.